These T cell receptor beta chains were read from a single sample in a study of Ad26.COV2.S vaccination and SARS-CoV-2 variants. The assay was immunoSEQ multiplex PCR, and TCRdb's table has in-frame clones only and misses some. The sample has about 220,000 clones, around 87% seen once. The sequencing here drew on peripheral blood, taken in a trial of Ad26.COV2.S vaccine versus placebo. The source of these receptors is a person aged 18-65 years who received the Ad26.COV2.S COVID-19 vaccine or a placebo. CDR3s include the opening cysteine and the closing phenylalanine or tryptophan. A D gene is named only where the DNA matches it firmly. Rows may omit the clone size; those that give it use once, few, many or a size class.

TRBV4-3,TRBD2,NA,TRBJ2-1,TGCGCCAGCAGCCCAGGGACTAGCGGCTCCTACAATGAGCAGTTCTTC,CASSPGTSGSYNEQFF
TRBV6-2/TRBV6-3,NA,NA,TRBJ1-5,TGTGCCAGCAGTTACTCGACAGATGGGAATCAGCCCCAGCATTTT,CASSYSTDGNQPQHF
TRBV18,TRBD1,NA,TRBJ2-7,TGTGCCAGCTCACCAGGGACAGGGGGCATGTACGAGCAGTACTTC,CASSPGTGGMYEQYF
TRBV4-2,NA,NA,TRBJ2-7,TGTGCCAGCAGCCAAGTTCCGGTCTCCTACGAGCAGTACTTC,CASSQVPVSYEQYF
TRBV4-1,TRBD2,NA,TRBJ2-7,TGCGCCAGCAGCCAAGATTTAGCTAGCGGGAGGCTGTCCTACGAGCAGTACTTC,CASSQDLASGRLSYEQYF
TRBV11-1,NA,NA,TRBJ2-2,TGTGCCAGCAGCTTAGGGCGCAGGGGAGGCACCGGGGAGCTGTTTTTT,CASSLGRRGGTGELFF
TRBV7-2,TRBD1,once,TRBJ1-4,TGTGCCAGCAGCCCGACAGGGAGGGCTGAAAAACTGTTTTTT,CASSPTGRAEKLFF
TRBV7-9,NA,NA,TRBJ1-6,TGTGCCAGCAGCTCCGGGACACCTAATTCACCCCTCCACTTT,CASSSGTPNSPLHF
TRBV21-1,NA,NA,TRBJ2-5,TGTGCCCACTGGGACGGGGGGCCGGAGACCCAGTACTTC,CAHWDGGPETQYF
TRBV6-1,NA,NA,TRBJ1-5,TGTGCCAGCAGTGAGCCCTCGGGGAGGCCGCCCCAGCATTTT,CASSEPSGRPPQHF
TRBV9,TRBD1,NA,TRBJ2-1,TGTGCCAGCAGCGTAGAGTGGGACAGTTCTCGTGAGCAGTTCTTC,CASSVEWDSSREQFF
TRBV28,NA,NA,TRBJ1-5,TGTGCCAGCAGACCCTCCGGTGGGGGGGGGAATCAGCCCCAGCATTTT,CASRPSGGGGNQPQHF
TRBV5-8,TRBD1,NA,TRBJ2-1,TGTGCCAGCAGCTTATCAGGGGGCAATGAGCAGTTCTTC,CASSLSGGNEQFF
TRBV27,TRBD1,once,TRBJ1-5,TGTGCCAGCAGCCGGACAGGGGGCAGAGGTCAGCCCCAGCATTTT,CASSRTGGRGQPQHF
TRBV30,NA,NA,TRBJ2-5,TGTGCCTGGACCCGCCGGGTGAGCTCCCTTGGGGAGACCCAGTACTTC,CAWTRRVSSLGETQYF
TRBV11-1,NA,once,TRBJ2-7,TGTGCCAGCAGCCGCGGAGGGACAGTCTCCTACGAGCAGTACTTC,CASSRGGTVSYEQYF
TRBV15,NA,NA,TRBJ2-2,TGTGCCACCAGCAGAGACAGGACGGCCGCGGTCACCGGGGAGCTGTTTTTT,CATSRDRTAAVTGELFF